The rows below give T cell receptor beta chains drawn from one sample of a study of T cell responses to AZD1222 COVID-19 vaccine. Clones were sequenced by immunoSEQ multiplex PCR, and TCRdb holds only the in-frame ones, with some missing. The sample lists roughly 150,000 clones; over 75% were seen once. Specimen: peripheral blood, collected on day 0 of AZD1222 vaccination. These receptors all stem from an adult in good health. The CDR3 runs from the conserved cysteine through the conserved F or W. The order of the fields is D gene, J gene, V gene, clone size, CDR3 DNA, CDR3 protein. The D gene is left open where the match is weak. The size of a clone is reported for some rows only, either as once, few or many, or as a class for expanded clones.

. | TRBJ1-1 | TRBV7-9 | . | TGTGCCAGCACTCCCGGTCTCAACACTGAAGCTTTCTTT | CASTPGLNTEAFF
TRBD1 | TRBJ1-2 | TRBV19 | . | TGTGCCAGTAGTATAGATAGGCGTGGACAGGGCCATCCTAACTATGGCTACACCTTC | CASSIDRRGQGHPNYGYTF
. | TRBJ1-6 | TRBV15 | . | TGTGCCACCAGCAGGGGGTGGGGGTCACCCCTCCACTTT | CATSRGWGSPLHF
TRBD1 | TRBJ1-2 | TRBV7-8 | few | TGTGCCAGCAGCCCCCGGGACAGGGTGAACTATGGCTACACCTTC | CASSPRDRVNYGYTF
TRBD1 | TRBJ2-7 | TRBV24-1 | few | TGTGCCACCAGTGATCGGGGACAGGGGTACGAGCAGTACTTC | CATSDRGQGYEQYF
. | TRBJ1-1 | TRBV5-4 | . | TGTGCCAGCAGCGTTGGATTGGGGGCCTACACTGAAGCTTTCTTT | CASSVGLGAYTEAFF
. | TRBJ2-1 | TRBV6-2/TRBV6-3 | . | TGTGCCAGCAGTTATGAGTACAATGAGCAGTTCTTC | CASSYEYNEQFF
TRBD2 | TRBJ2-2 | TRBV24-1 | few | TGTGCCACCCAATCCGGGACTAGCAACACCGGGGAGCTGTTTTTT | CATQSGTSNTGELFF
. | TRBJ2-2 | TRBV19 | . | TGTGCCAGTAGTATGACAGAGAACACCGGGGAGCTGTTTTTT | CASSMTENTGELFF
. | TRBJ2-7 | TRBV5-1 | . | TGCGCCAGCAGCCTAGCGATCTCCTACGAGCAGTACTTC | CASSLAISYEQYF
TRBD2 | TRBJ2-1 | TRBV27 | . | TGTGCCAGCAGTTTACTTCCGGGGGGGCTCAATGAGCAGTTCTTC | CASSLLPGGLNEQFF
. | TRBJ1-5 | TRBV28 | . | TGTGCCAGCAGTTTATCCCCCACTACTCAGCCCCAGCATTTT | CASSLSPTTQPQHF
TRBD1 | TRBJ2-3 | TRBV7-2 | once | TGTGCCAGCAGCCTCGGACAGGGTGTCCCAGATACGCAGTATTTT | CASSLGQGVPDTQYF
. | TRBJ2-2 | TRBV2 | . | TGTGCCAGCAGGGATAGGACAGCGAACACCGGGGAGCTGTTTTTT | CASRDRTANTGELFF
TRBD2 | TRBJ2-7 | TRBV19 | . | TGTGCCAGTAGTATCGGGGGGAAAGTTTACGAGCAGTACTTC | CASSIGGKVYEQYF
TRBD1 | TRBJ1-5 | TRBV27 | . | TGTGCCAGCAGTCTAAACTCCGGGACAGATAATCAGCCCCAGCATTTT | CASSLNSGTDNQPQHF
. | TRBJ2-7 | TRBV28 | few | TGTGCCAGCAGTTTTTTTAGGGTAAGCTTCGAGCAGTACTTC | CASSFFRVSFEQYF
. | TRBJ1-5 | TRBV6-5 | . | TGTGCCAGCAGTTACTCCTTAGGTAGCAATCAGCCCCAGCATTTT | CASSYSLGSNQPQHF
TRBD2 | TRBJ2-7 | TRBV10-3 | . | TGTGCCATCAGCCGACTAGCGGGAGGGAATTACGAGCAGTACTTC | CAISRLAGGNYEQYF
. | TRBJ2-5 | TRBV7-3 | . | TGTGCCAGCAGCTTAAATCGGGACCAAGAGACCCAGTACTTC | CASSLNRDQETQYF
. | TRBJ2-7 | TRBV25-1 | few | TGTGCCAGCAGTGTGAGTTACGAGCAGTACTTC | CASSVSYEQYF
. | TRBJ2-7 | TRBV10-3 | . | TGTGCCATCAGTGAGAGTCGCAGCTCCTACGAGCAGTACTTC | CAISESRSSYEQYF
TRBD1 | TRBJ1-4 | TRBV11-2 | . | TGTGCCAGCAGCTCCGTACAGGGGTATTATGAAAAACTGTTTTTT | CASSSVQGYYEKLFF
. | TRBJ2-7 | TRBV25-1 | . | TGTGCCAGCAGTGGCTCCTACGAGCAGTACTTC | CASSGSYEQYF
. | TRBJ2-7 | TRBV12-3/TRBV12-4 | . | TGTGCCAGCAGTTCCGGACCCTTGTTCGAGCAGTACTTC | CASSSGPLFEQYF
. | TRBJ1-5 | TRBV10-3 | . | TGTGCCATCAGTGAGTCCAGGAATAGCAATCAGCCCCAGCATTTT | CAISESRNSNQPQHF
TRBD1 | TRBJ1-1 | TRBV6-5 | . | TGTGCCAGCAGCAAACGAAGGGGGCTCGACACTGAAGCTTTCTTT | CASSKRRGLDTEAFF
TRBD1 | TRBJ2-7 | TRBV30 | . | TGTGCCTGGAGTTACAGGGGGCCCTACGAGCAGTACTTC | CAWSYRGPYEQYF
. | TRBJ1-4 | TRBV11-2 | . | TGTGCCAGCAGCTACGGTGAAAAACTGTTTTTT | CASSYGEKLFF
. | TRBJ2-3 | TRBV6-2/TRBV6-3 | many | TGTGCCAGCAGTTACGGGGCTAGCACAGATACGCAGTATTTT | CASSYGASTDTQYF
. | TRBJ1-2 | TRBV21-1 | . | TGTGCCAGCAGCAAACTCCCAGGGACATTTGGGTGCTACACCTTC | CASSKLPGTFGCYTF
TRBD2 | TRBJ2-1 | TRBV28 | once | TGTGCCAGCAGGTCTAGCGGGAGTGGTTCCTACAATGAGCAGTTCTTC | CASRSSGSGSYNEQFF
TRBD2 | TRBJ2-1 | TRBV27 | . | TGTGCCAGCAGTTTCCGAGGACTAGCGGGAGTCCATGAGCAGTTCTTC | CASSFRGLAGVHEQFF
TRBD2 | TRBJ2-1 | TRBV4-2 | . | TGTGCCAGCAGCCCCACCGGGGGGGAGTTCTCTCCTAGCGGGGTAGTCAATGAGCAGTTCTTC | CASSPTGGEFSPSGVVNEQFF
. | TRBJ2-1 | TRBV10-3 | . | TGTGCCATCAGTGCTCAGGAGTTAAGCTCCTACAATGAGCAGTTCTTC | CAISAQELSSYNEQFF